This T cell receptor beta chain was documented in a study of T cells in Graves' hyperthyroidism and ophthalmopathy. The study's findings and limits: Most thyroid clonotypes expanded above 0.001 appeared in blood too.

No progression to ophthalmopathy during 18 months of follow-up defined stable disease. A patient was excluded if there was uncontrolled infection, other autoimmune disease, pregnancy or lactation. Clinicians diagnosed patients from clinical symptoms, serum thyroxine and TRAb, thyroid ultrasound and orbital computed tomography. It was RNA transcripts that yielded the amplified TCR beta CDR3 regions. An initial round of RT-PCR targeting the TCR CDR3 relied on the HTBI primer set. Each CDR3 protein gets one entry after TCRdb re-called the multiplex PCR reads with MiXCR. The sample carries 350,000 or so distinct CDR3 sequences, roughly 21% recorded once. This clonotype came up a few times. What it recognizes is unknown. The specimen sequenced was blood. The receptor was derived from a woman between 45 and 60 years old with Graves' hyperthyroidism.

CDR3 residues: CASSQGRQGNQPQHF. The CDR3 DNA is TGTGCCAGCAGCCAAGGTAGACAGGGCAATCAGCCCCAGCATTTT. The V gene is TRBV3-1, the J gene TRBJ1-5, with a possible D match to TRBD1 (6 bases). Germline assignment: CDR1 LGHDT and CDR2 YNNKEL (reference sequence). The CDR3 sequence is 15 residues long. V lost 1 base and J 2 bases, leaving 9 bases between the germline ends. The entire variable domain, with the rest obtained from reference TRBV3-1 and TRBJ1-5, is as follows: DTAVSQTPKYLVTQMGNDKSIKCEQNLGHDTMYWYKQDSKKFLKIMFSYNNKELIINETVPNRFSPKSPDKAHLNLHINSLELGDSAVYFCASSQGRQGNQPQHFGDGTRLSIL.